The sequence of this T cell receptor (beta chain) was determined in a study of vaccination and CD4 T cells after COVID-19. A remark on this clonotype: The antigen remains undetermined.

The study sequenced cultured CD4+ T cell DNA using the Oncomine TCR Beta short-read assay. TCRdb itself ran the PCR reads through MiXCR, one entry per CDR3 protein. In the table there are approximately 13,000 distinct CDR3 sequences, approximately 40% of which are singletons. Treatment given: roughly 11-day PBMC culture with coronavirus spike peptide pools or control peptides (ViraFEST assay). The authors swapped half the medium for fresh IL-2 medium on days 3 and 7. The receptor's source is a human donor who had recovered from COVID-19. The sequencing sample was made of CD4+ T cells from blood, cultured in vitro.

The CDR3 coding sequence is TGTGCCAGCTCACCAGCAGTTAACTATGGCTACACCTTC. It is translated as CASSPAVNYGYTF. This chain joins TRBV18 and TRBJ1-2; D is ambiguous. The CDR3 extends over 13 amino acids. Germline V lookup: CDR1 KGHSH, CDR2 LQKENI. With 2 bases removed from V and 1 base from J, the gap between germline ends came to 5 bases.